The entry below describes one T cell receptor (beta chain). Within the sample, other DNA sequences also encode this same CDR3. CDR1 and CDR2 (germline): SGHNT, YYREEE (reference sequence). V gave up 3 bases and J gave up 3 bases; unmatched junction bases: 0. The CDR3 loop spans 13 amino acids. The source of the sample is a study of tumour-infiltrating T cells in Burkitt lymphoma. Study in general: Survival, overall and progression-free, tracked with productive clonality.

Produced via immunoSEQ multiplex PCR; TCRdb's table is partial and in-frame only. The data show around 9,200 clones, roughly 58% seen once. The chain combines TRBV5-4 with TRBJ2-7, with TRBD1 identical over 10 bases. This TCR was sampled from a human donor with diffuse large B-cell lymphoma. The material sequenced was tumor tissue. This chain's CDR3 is CASSWDRGYEQYF. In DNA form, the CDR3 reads TGTGCCAGCAGCTGGGACAGGGGCTACGAGCAGTACTTC.